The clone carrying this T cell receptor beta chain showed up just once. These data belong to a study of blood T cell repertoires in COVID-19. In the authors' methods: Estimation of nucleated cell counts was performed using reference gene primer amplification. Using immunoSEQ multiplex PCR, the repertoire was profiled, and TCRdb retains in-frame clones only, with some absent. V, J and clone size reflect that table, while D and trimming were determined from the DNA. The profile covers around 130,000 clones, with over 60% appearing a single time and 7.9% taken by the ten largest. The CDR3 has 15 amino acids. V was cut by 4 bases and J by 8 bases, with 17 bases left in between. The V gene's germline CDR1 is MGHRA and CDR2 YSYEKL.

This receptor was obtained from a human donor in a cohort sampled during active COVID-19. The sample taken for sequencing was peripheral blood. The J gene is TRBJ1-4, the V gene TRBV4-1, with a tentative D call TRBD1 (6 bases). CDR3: CASSRIGQLSEKLFF. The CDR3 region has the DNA TGCGCCAGCAGCCGGATTGGACAGTTAAGCGAAAAACTGTTTTTT.